This entry features one TCR beta chain sequence. In the authors' methods: Amplifying reference gene primers gave estimates of nucleated cell counts. Profiling relied on immunoSEQ multiplex PCR, and the TCRdb table lists in-frame clones only, not all of them. V and J calls and clone size are as listed in that table; D and trimming were resolved from the DNA. The table includes some 140,000 clones, 70% to 85% detected once. The data were obtained in a study of blood T cell repertoires in COVID-19. Overall study context: Collection of acute and convalescent COVID-19 samples took place in the United States, Italy and Spain. PBMCs, B-cell-depleted T cells, or T cells provided the cDNA or gDNA that made up the material.

Sequenced input: peripheral blood. This sequence was found in a man in his sixties with acute or convalescent COVID-19.

The CDR3 spells CATSRGERNTEAFF. For the CDR3, the DNA is TGTGCCACCAGCAGAGGGGAGAGAAACACTGAAGCTTTCTTT. J is TRBJ1-1 and V is TRBV15; no clear D gene. Trimming took off 1 base at V and 2 bases at J, with 8 bases between the two ends. The CDR3 has 14 amino acids. CDR1 is LNHNV, CDR2 YYDKDF, per germline (reference sequence).